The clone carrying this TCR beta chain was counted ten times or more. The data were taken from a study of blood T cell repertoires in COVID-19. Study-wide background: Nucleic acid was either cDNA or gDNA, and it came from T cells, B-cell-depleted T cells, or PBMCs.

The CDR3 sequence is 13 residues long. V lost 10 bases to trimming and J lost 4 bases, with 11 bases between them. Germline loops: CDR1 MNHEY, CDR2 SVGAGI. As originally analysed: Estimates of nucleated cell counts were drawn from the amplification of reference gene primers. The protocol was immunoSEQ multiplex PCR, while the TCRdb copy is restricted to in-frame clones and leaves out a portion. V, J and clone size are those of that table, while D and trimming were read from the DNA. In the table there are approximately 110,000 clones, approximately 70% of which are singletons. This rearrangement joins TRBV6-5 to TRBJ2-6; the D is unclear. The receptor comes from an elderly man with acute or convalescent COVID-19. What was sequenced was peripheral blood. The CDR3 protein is CATSVPGANVLTF. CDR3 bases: TGTGCCACCTCAGTTCCCGGGGCCAACGTCCTGACTTTC.